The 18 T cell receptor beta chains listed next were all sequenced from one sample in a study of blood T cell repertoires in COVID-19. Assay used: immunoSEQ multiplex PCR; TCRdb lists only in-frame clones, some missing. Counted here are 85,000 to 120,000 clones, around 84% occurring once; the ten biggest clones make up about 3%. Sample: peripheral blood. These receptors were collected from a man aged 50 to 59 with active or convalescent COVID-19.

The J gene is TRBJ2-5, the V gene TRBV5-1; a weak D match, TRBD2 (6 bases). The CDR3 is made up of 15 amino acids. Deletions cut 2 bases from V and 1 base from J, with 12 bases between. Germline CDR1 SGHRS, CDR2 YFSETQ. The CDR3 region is CASSFRTILQETQYF. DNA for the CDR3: TGCGCCAGCAGCTTCCGGACTATCCTCCAAGAGACCCAGTACTTC.

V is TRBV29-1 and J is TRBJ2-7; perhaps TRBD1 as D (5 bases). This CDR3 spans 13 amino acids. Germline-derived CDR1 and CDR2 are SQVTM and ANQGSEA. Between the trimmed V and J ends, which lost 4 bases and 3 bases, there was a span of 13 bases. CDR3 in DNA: TGCAGCGTTGTAGTACAGGCCGGCTACGAGCAGTACGTC. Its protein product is CSVVVQAGYEQYV.

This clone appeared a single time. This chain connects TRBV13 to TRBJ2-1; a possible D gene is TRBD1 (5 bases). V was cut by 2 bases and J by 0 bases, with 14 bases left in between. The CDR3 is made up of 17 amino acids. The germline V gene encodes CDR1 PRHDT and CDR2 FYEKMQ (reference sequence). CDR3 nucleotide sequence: TGTGCCAGCAGCTTATTGATGGACACCAACTCCTACAATGAGCAGTTCTTC. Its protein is CASSLLMDTNSYNEQFF. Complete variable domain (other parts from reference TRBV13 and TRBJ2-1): AAGVIQSPRHLIKEKRETATLKCYPIPRHDTVYWYQQGPGQDPQFLISFYEKMQSDKGSIPDRFSAQQFSDYHSELNMSSLELGDSALYFCASSLLMDTNSYNEQFFGPGTRLTVL.

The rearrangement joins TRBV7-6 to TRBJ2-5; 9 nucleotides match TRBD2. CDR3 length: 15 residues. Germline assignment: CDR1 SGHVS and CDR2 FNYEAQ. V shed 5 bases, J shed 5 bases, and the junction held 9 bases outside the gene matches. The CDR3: CASSPSRGGRETQYF. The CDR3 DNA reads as TGTGCCAGCAGCCCCTCGCGGGGGGGCCGTGAGACCCAGTACTTC.

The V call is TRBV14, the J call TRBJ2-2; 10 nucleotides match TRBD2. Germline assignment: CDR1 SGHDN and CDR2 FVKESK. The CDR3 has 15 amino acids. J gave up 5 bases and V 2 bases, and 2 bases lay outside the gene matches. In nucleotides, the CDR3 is TGTGCCAGCAGCCAACTAGCGGGGGTAACCGGGGAGCTGTTTTTT. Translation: CASSQLAGVTGELFF.

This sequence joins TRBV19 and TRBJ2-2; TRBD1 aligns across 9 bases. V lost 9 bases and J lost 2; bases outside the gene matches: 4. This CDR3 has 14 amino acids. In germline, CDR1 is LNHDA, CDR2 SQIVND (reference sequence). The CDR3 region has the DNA TGTGCCAGCAGGACAGGGGTAAACACCGGGGAGCTGTTTTTT. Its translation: CASRTGVNTGELFF.

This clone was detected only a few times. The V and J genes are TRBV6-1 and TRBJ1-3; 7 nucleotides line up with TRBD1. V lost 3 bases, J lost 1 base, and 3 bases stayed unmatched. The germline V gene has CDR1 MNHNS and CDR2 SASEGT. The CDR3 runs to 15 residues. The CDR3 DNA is TGTGCCAGCAGTGAGCCGGGACAGTCTGGAAACACCATATATTTT. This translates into CASSEPGQSGNTIYF.

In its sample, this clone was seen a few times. The CDR3 is CASSQVGLAGEALHF. In nucleotides, the CDR3 is TGCGCCAGCAGCCAAGTAGGTCTGGCCGGCGAGGCCCTCCACTTT. V and J are TRBV4-3 and TRBJ1-6; D is unresolved. CDR3 size: 15 residues. CDR1 is LGHNA, CDR2 YSLEER, per germline. V was pared by 1 base and J by 14 bases, with 18 bases between.

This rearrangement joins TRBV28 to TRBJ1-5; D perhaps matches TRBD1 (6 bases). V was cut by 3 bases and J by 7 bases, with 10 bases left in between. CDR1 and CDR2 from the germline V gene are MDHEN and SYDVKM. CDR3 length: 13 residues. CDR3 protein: CASSLAGAQPQHF. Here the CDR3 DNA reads TGTGCCAGCAGTTTGGCAGGGGCGCAGCCCCAGCATTTT.

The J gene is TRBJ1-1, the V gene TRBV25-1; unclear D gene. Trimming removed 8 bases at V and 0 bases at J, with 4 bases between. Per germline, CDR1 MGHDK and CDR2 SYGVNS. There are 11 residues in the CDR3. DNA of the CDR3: TGTGCCAGCGCGGTGAACACTGAAGCTTTCTTT. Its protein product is CASAVNTEAFF.

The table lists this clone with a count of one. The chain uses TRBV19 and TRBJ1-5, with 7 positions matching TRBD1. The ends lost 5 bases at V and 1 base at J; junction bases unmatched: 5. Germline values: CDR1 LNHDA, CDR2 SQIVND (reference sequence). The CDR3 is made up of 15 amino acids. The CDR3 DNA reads TGTGCCAGTAGTGTGGGACAGATAAGCAATCAGCCCCAGCATTTT. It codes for CASSVGQISNQPQHF.

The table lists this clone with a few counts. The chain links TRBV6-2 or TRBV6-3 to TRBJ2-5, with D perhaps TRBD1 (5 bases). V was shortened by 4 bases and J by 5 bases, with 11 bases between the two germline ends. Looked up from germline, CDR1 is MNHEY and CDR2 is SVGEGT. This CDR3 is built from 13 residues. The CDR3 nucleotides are TGTGCCAGCAGTTTAGAGGCAGGGGAGACCCAGTACTTC. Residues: CASSLEAGETQYF.

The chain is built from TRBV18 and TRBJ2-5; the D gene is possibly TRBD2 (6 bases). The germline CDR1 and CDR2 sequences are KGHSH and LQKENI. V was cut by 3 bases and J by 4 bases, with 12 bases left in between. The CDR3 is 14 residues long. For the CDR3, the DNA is TGTGCCAGCTCACCGGTGGGAGGAGCAGAGACCCAGTACTTC. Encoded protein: CASSPVGGAETQYF.

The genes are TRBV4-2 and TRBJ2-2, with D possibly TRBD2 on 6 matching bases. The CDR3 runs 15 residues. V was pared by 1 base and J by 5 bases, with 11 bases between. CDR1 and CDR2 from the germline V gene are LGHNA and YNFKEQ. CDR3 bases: TGTGCCAGCAGCCAAGCTGAACGGGGGACCGGGGAGCTGTTTTTT. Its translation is CASSQAERGTGELFF.

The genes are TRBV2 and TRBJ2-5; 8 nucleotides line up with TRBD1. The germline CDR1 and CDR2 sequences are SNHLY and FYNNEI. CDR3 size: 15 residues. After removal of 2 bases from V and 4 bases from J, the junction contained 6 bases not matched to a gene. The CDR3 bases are TGTGCCAGCAGTGAAAGGACAGGGACGGTAGAGACCCAGTACTTC. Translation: CASSERTGTVETQYF.

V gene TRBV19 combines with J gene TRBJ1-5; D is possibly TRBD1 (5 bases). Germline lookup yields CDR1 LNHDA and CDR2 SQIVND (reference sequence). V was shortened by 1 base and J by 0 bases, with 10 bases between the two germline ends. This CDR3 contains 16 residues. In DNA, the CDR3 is TGTGCCAGTAGTATAGTGGCAGGGTTTAGCAATCAGCCCCAGCATTTT. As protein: CASSIVAGFSNQPQHF.

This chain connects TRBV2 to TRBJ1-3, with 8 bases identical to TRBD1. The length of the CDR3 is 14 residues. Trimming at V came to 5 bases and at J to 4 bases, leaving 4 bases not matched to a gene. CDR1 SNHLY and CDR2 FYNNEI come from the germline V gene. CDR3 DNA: TGTGCCAGCAGTCGGGACAGGTCGGGAAACACCATATATTTT. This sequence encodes CASSRDRSGNTIYF.

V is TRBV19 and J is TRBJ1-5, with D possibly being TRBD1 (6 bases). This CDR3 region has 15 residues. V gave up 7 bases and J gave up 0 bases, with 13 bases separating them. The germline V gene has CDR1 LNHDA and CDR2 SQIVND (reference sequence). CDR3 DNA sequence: TGTGCCAGTACCCAAGGGGGTAATAGCAATCAGCCCCAGCATTTT. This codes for CASTQGGNSNQPQHF.